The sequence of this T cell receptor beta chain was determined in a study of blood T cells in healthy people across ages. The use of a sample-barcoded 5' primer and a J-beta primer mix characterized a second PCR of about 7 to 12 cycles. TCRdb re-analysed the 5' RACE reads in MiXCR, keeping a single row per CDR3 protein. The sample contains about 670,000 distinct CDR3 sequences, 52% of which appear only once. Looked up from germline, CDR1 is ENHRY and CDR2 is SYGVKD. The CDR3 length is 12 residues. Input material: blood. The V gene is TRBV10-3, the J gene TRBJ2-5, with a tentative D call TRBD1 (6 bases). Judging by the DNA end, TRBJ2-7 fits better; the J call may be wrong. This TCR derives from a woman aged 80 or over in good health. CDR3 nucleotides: TGTGCCATCAGTGAGTCGGACAGCGAGCAGTACTTC. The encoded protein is CAISESDSEQYF.